Each of the 4 T cell receptor beta chains below was sequenced from the same sample in a study of tumor-infiltrating lymphocytes in primary liver carcinoma. Co-extraction yielded RNA and DNA from around 20-30 mg of unsorted bulk tissue. From roughly 0.45 ug total RNA, TCR beta cDNA was generated with a primer in the constant region. Generation of the TCR beta libraries relied on three nested multiplex PCR rounds using slightly modified ARM-PCR. Each of the first two PCR rounds ran approximately 10 cycles with TRBV1-TRBV30 forward and C-beta reverse primers. TCRdb used MiXCR to reprocess the multiplex PCR reads, holding one entry per CDR3 protein. The sample holds 100,000 to 150,000 distinct CDR3 sequences, under 65% seen once. The sample comprised liver tumor tissue from sampling region 3. Subset reported: tumor region T3, left-lateral pole. These receptors came from a woman aged 55 to 70 with primary liver carcinoma and hepatitis B virus infection.

On this clonotype itself: A read error may explain this, as a much larger clone is one base away. The rearrangement uses TRBV5-1 and TRBJ2-1, with D unclear. The CDR3 runs 11 residues. V was cut by 4 bases and J by 6 bases, with 5 bases left in between. Germline CDR1 is SGHRS and CDR2 is YFSETQ. The CDR3 DNA reads TGCGCCAGCAGCCGACGCAATGAGCAGTTCTTC. It is translated as CASSRRNEQFF.

This chain links TRBV21-1 with TRBJ1-5; the table calls TRBD1, which could not be checked here. TRBV21-1 is a recognized pseudogene. CDR3 size: 15 residues. The CDR3 is CASSTGQGEEQPQHF. As DNA, the CDR3 is TGTGCCAGCAGCACCGGACAGGGTGAGGAGCAGCCCCAGCATTTT.

Details on this clonotype: Since a much larger clone is just one base distant, this may be a read error. This chain connects TRBV28 to TRBJ2-7, with D hard to call. Germline V gene data show CDR1 as MDHEN and CDR2 as SYDVKM. V was cut by 3 bases and J by 2 bases, with 14 bases left in between. The length of the CDR3 is 15 residues. For the CDR3, the DNA is TGTGCCAGCAGTTTTTCCGGCAGCAGCACCTACGAGCAGTACTTC. Amino acids: CASSFSGSSTYEQYF.

The rearrangement uses TRBV11-1 and TRBJ2-7; D might be TRBD2 (5 bases). Trimming removed 3 bases from V and 10 bases from J, with 19 bases in between. CDR3 length: 14 residues. The germline V gene encodes CDR1 SGHAT and CDR2 FQDESV (reference sequence). The CDR3 bases are TGTGCCAGCAGCTTCAGTGGGAGCAGCCACAAACAGTACTTC. Translated, it gives CASSFSGSSHKQYF.